The rows below give T cell receptor beta chains drawn from one sample of a study of cytomegalovirus exposure and HLA in healthy donors. The data were produced by immunoSEQ multiplex PCR, yet TCRdb's version contains in-frame clones alone and is incomplete. This table has tens of thousands of clones, approximately 75% appearing once. The specimen sequenced was PBMCs. The source is a human donor in good health. The CDR3 runs from the conserved cysteine through the conserved F or W. D genes are given only for firm matches. Rows may omit the clone size; those that give it use once, few, many or a size class.

cdr3_nt cdr3_aa v_call clone_size d_call j_call
TGTGCCAGCACCGAGGGGGCTCTGGGCAATCAGCCCCAGCATTTT CASTEGALGNQPQHF TRBV6-6 few TRBD1 TRBJ1-5
TGCGCCAGCAGCTTGGGACTAGCGGGGGTTTTCGAGCAGTACTTC CASSLGLAGVFEQYF TRBV5-1 - TRBD2 TRBJ2-7
TGTGCCAGCAGCTTGTCTGAGACAGGGTTGTATAGCAATCAGCCCCAGCATTTT CASSLSETGLYSNQPQHF TRBV5-5 - TRBD1 TRBJ1-5
TGTGCCAGCAGCTTTGACAGGGGAATCACTGAAGCTTTCTTT CASSFDRGITEAFF TRBV5-4 few TRBD1 TRBJ1-1
TGTGCCAGCAGCTACCTTCGAGACAGGGGACTCATCTCCTACAATGAGCAGTTCTTC CASSYLRDRGLISYNEQFF TRBV5-8 once TRBD1 TRBJ2-1
TGTGCCAGCAGCCCCGAGGTTACTAGCGGGGGGGCCTACGAGCAGTACTTC CASSPEVTSGGAYEQYF TRBV4-2 - TRBD2 TRBJ2-7
TGTGCCAGCAGCTTAACAGGGGACGAGAACACTGAAGCTTTCTTT CASSLTGDENTEAFF TRBV13 - TRBD1 TRBJ1-1
TGTGCCAGCAGTGAATCGTGGGGCACCCTCTACGAGCAGTACTTC CASSESWGTLYEQYF TRBV6-1 few - TRBJ2-7
TGTGCTAGTGGTTCCTCCCTAAGTGTTAATGAGCAGTTCTTC CASGSSLSVNEQFF TRBV12-5 few - TRBJ2-1
TGTGCCAGTACGGAGGGGAGCTATAGCAATCAGCCCCAGCATTTT CASTEGSYSNQPQHF TRBV6-1 - - TRBJ1-5
TGTGCCAGCAGCTTGGATTCGGGCTCTGGAAACACCATATATTTT CASSLDSGSGNTIYF TRBV5-4 - - TRBJ1-3